A selection of T cell receptor beta chains follows, all from one sample in a study of blood T cell repertoires in COVID-19. Sequencing used immunoSEQ multiplex PCR; TCRdb keeps in-frame clones, though not all of them. This sample has approximately 180,000 clones, with roughly 90% found just once. Sequencing was done on a sample of PBMCs or T cells enriched from blood (not recorded which). All receptors come from a human donor with acute COVID-19. The donor label of this sample is uncertain. Both conserved end residues are part of each CDR3. D genes are given only for firm matches. Size is omitted from some rows. Given values are once, few, many or a class for expanded clones.

length: 22
J: TRBJ2-3
size: NA
D: TRBD1
V: TRBV12-5
CDR3: CASGLVHLGQGVRLARTDTQYF
DNA: TGTGCTAGTGGTTTGGTGCATTTGGGACAGGGAGTCCGACTAGCCCGAACAGATACGCAGTATTTT

length: 14
J: TRBJ1-1
size: NA
D: NA
V: TRBV7-2
CDR3: CASSLVFGEAEAFF
DNA: TGTGCCAGCAGCTTAGTGTTCGGGGAGGCTGAAGCTTTCTTT

length: 15
J: TRBJ2-1
size: NA
D: TRBD1
V: TRBV6-6
CDR3: CASSYGNRQGGGQFF
DNA: TGTGCCAGCAGTTACGGGAATCGACAGGGGGGTGGACAGTTCTTC

length: 14
J: TRBJ2-7
size: NA
D: TRBD1
V: TRBV6-5
CDR3: CASSFGTGNYEQYF
DNA: TGTGCCAGCAGTTTTGGGACAGGGAACTACGAGCAGTACTTC

length: 14
J: TRBJ2-3
size: NA
D: NA
V: TRBV9
CDR3: CASSVVGTTDTQYF
DNA: TGTGCCAGCAGCGTAGTGGGGACTACAGATACGCAGTATTTT

length: 11
J: TRBJ2-3
size: NA
D: NA
V: TRBV24-1
CDR3: CATSALATQYF
DNA: TGTGCCACCAGTGCCCTAGCAACGCAGTATTTT

length: 15
J: TRBJ1-1
size: NA
D: TRBD1
V: TRBV6-5
CDR3: CASSSVGQVNTEAFF
DNA: TGTGCCAGCAGTTCAGTGGGACAGGTGAACACTGAAGCTTTCTTT

length: 15
J: TRBJ1-6
size: NA
D: NA
V: TRBV19
CDR3: CASSPPGRGNSPLHF
DNA: TGTGCCAGTAGCCCTCCGGGACGGGGGAATTCACCCCTCCACTTT

length: 16
J: TRBJ1-5
size: once
D: NA
V: TRBV19
CDR3: CASSIGNRVGNQPQHF
DNA: TGTGCCAGTAGTATAGGTAACAGGGTAGGAAATCAGCCCCAGCATTTT

length: 15
J: TRBJ1-5
size: NA
D: TRBD1
V: TRBV15
CDR3: CATSGTGTDYQPQHF
DNA: TGTGCCACCAGCGGGACCGGGACAGATTATCAGCCCCAGCATTTT

length: 13
J: TRBJ1-2
size: NA
D: TRBD1
V: TRBV10-3
CDR3: CANRDSANYGYTF
DNA: TGTGCCAACCGGGACAGCGCTAACTATGGCTACACCTTC

length: 15
J: TRBJ2-1
size: many
D: NA
V: TRBV5-8
CDR3: CASSLEPLPYNEQFF
DNA: TGTGCCAGCAGCTTGGAACCGCTACCCTACAATGAGCAGTTCTTC

length: 13
J: TRBJ1-1
size: NA
D: TRBD1
V: TRBV7-2
CDR3: CASRLTGDTEAFF
DNA: TGTGCCAGCAGGCTGACAGGGGACACTGAAGCTTTCTTT

length: 16
J: TRBJ2-2
size: once
D: NA
V: TRBV5-1
CDR3: CASSLESGAITRELFF
DNA: TGCGCCAGCAGCTTGGAGTCAGGGGCAATCACCAGGGAGCTGTTTTTT

length: 15
J: TRBJ2-2
size: NA
D: TRBD1
V: TRBV7-9
CDR3: CASSLRDRDTGELFF
DNA: TGTGCCAGCAGCTTACGAGACAGGGACACCGGGGAGCTGTTTTTT

length: 15
J: TRBJ1-4
size: NA
D: TRBD1
V: TRBV9
CDR3: CASSAGTATNEKLFF
DNA: TGTGCCAGCAGCGCCGGGACAGCAACTAATGAAAAACTGTTTTTT

length: 14
J: TRBJ1-6
size: few
D: NA
V: TRBV4-3
CDR3: CASSQGDGGSPLHF
DNA: TGCGCCAGCAGCCAAGGGGACGGGGGTTCACCCCTCCACTTT

length: 12
J: TRBJ2-7
size: NA
D: NA
V: TRBV2
CDR3: CASSEGFEEQYF
DNA: TGTGCCAGCAGTGAAGGCTTTGAGGAGCAGTACTTC

length: 14
J: TRBJ2-2
size: NA
D: NA
V: TRBV6-5
CDR3: CASSGQLYTGELFF
DNA: TGTGCCAGCAGCGGACAGTTGTACACCGGGGAGCTGTTTTTT

length: 15
J: TRBJ2-3
size: once
D: TRBD1
V: TRBV7-6
CDR3: CASSDTGGRTDTQYF
DNA: TGTGCCAGCAGCGACACAGGGGGCCGCACAGATACGCAGTATTTT

length: 16
J: TRBJ2-1
size: NA
D: TRBD2
V: TRBV3-1/TRBV3-2
CDR3: CASSQDASGGGNEQFF
DNA: TGTGCCAGCAGCCAAGATGCTAGCGGGGGGGGGAATGAGCAGTTCTTC

length: 15
J: TRBJ2-3
size: NA
D: TRBD1
V: TRBV7-2
CDR3: CASSPRTGITDTQYF
DNA: TGTGCCAGCAGCCCCCGGACAGGGATCACAGATACGCAGTATTTT

length: 17
J: TRBJ2-7
size: NA
D: NA
V: TRBV5-4
CDR3: CASSLAIGSRVNYEQYF
DNA: TGTGCCAGCAGCTTGGCCATCGGGTCGAGGGTAAACTACGAGCAGTACTTC

length: 15
J: TRBJ2-2
size: once
D: NA
V: TRBV9
CDR3: CASSSWATSTGELFF
DNA: TGTGCCAGCAGCTCCTGGGCCACCTCAACCGGGGAGCTGTTTTTT

length: 16
J: TRBJ2-5
size: NA
D: TRBD2
V: TRBV5-1
CDR3: CASSLRVAGGQETQYF
DNA: TGCGCCAGCAGCCTCCGGGTAGCGGGGGGTCAAGAGACCCAGTACTTC

length: 16
J: TRBJ2-3
size: NA
D: NA
V: TRBV7-3
CDR3: CASSLGGIGMTDTQYF
DNA: TGTGCCAGCAGTCTAGGGGGAATTGGAATGACAGATACGCAGTATTTT

length: 15
J: TRBJ2-5
size: NA
D: TRBD1
V: TRBV14
CDR3: CASSQRQGAEETQYF
DNA: TGTGCCAGCAGCCAAAGACAGGGGGCGGAAGAGACCCAGTACTTC

length: 15
J: TRBJ1-6
size: NA
D: TRBD1
V: TRBV15
CDR3: CATSGGQGKDSPLHF
DNA: TGTGCCACCAGCGGAGGACAGGGGAAGGATTCACCCCTCCACTTT

length: 14
J: TRBJ1-3
size: NA
D: NA
V: TRBV29-1
CDR3: CSVERGTAGNTIYF
DNA: TGCAGCGTTGAAAGGGGGACGGCTGGAAACACCATATATTTT

length: 13
J: TRBJ2-1
size: NA
D: NA
V: TRBV11-2
CDR3: CASSFAAWDTQFF
DNA: TGTGCCAGCAGCTTTGCGGCGTGGGACACCCAGTTCTTC

length: 16
J: TRBJ1-5
size: once
D: TRBD1
V: TRBV2
CDR3: CASRAGQGYEGPPQHF
DNA: TGTGCCAGCAGAGCCGGACAGGGCTACGAGGGGCCGCCCCAGCATTTT

length: 14
J: TRBJ2-7
size: NA
D: NA
V: TRBV9
CDR3: CASSPGGDSYEQYF
DNA: TGTGCCAGCAGCCCCGGCGGGGACTCCTACGAGCAGTACTTC

length: 15
J: TRBJ2-2
size: NA
D: NA
V: TRBV28
CDR3: CASNHGGYDTGELFF
DNA: TGTGCCAGCAACCATGGGGGGTACGACACCGGGGAGCTGTTTTTT

length: 13
J: TRBJ2-3
size: NA
D: TRBD1
V: TRBV6-5
CDR3: CASRQGAGDTQYF
DNA: TGTGCCAGCAGACAGGGGGCGGGAGATACGCAGTATTTT

length: 15
J: TRBJ2-5
size: NA
D: NA
V: TRBV7-9
CDR3: CASSADTGLQETQYF
DNA: TGTGCCAGCAGCGCGGACACGGGTTTACAAGAGACCCAGTACTTC

length: 14
J: TRBJ2-1
size: NA
D: NA
V: TRBV9
CDR3: CASSVGRFYNEQFF
DNA: TGTGCCAGCAGCGTAGGGAGGTTTTACAATGAGCAGTTCTTC

length: 15
J: TRBJ2-3
size: NA
D: TRBD2
V: TRBV7-9
CDR3: CASSYGGGATDTQYF
DNA: TGTGCCAGCAGCTATGGCGGGGGGGCCACAGATACGCAGTATTTT

length: 14
J: TRBJ2-2
size: NA
D: NA
V: TRBV6-5
CDR3: CASSYGRAVGELFF
DNA: TGTGCCAGCAGTTATGGAAGAGCGGTCGGGGAGCTGTTTTTT

length: 15
J: TRBJ2-7
size: NA
D: TRBD2
V: TRBV7-2
CDR3: CASSLAGGTSYEQYF
DNA: TGTGCCAGCAGCTTAGCGGGGGGGACGTCCTACGAGCAGTACTTC

length: 15
J: TRBJ1-4
size: NA
D: TRBD1
V: TRBV11-3
CDR3: CASSPAGTENEKLFF
DNA: TGTGCCAGCAGCCCAGCCGGGACAGAGAATGAAAAACTGTTTTTT

length: 16
J: TRBJ2-5
size: NA
D: NA
V: TRBV2
CDR3: CASSEALRGSQETQYF
DNA: TGTGCCAGCAGTGAAGCGCTTCGGGGGTCCCAAGAGACCCAGTACTTC

length: 15
J: TRBJ1-1
size: NA
D: NA
V: TRBV4-2
CDR3: CASSQEAGADTEAFF
DNA: TGTGCCAGCAGCCAAGAGGCAGGGGCTGACACTGAAGCTTTCTTT

length: 15
J: TRBJ1-1
size: NA
D: TRBD1
V: TRBV19
CDR3: CASRRPGQTNTEAFF
DNA: TGTGCCAGTAGGCGACCGGGACAGACGAACACTGAAGCTTTCTTT

length: 14
J: TRBJ2-7
size: NA
D: NA
V: TRBV2
CDR3: CASSLIQSSYEQYF
DNA: TGTGCCAGCAGTTTGATACAGAGTTCCTACGAGCAGTACTTC

length: 13
J: TRBJ2-5
size: NA
D: NA
V: TRBV25-1
CDR3: CASSDPGRETQYF
DNA: TGTGCCAGCAGTGACCCGGGGAGGGAGACCCAGTACTTC

length: 16
J: TRBJ1-1
size: NA
D: TRBD1
V: TRBV3-1/TRBV3-2
CDR3: CASSQEEYRGGTEAFF
DNA: TGTGCCAGCAGCCAAGAGGAATACAGGGGGGGAACTGAAGCTTTCTTT

length: 15
J: TRBJ1-1
size: NA
D: TRBD1
V: TRBV27
CDR3: CASSPSRGRVAEAFF
DNA: TGTGCCAGCAGTCCAAGTAGGGGGCGAGTCGCTGAAGCTTTCTTT

length: 15
J: TRBJ1-5
size: NA
D: TRBD1
V: TRBV19
CDR3: CASSVDRGRAQPQHF
DNA: TGTGCCAGTAGTGTGGACAGGGGGCGAGCTCAGCCCCAGCATTTT

length: 11
J: TRBJ1-1
size: NA
D: NA
V: TRBV19
CDR3: CASIIASRAFF
DNA: TGTGCCAGTATTATTGCGAGTAGAGCTTTCTTT

length: 14
J: TRBJ2-7
size: once
D: NA
V: TRBV5-1
CDR3: CASSLAEPLGEQYF
DNA: TGCGCCAGCAGCTTGGCGGAGCCCCTAGGCGAGCAGTACTTC

length: 15
J: TRBJ2-2
size: NA
D: TRBD1
V: TRBV6-5
CDR3: CASRETGLTTGELFF
DNA: TGTGCCAGCAGGGAGACAGGGCTCACTACCGGGGAGCTGTTTTTT

length: 16
J: TRBJ1-2
size: NA
D: TRBD1
V: TRBV18
CDR3: CASSPGQGQTRYGYTF
DNA: TGTGCCAGCTCACCTGGACAGGGCCAAACTCGCTATGGCTACACCTTC

length: 13
J: TRBJ1-1
size: NA
D: NA
V: TRBV19
CDR3: CASTEAAATEAFF
DNA: TGTGCCAGTACCGAGGCAGCGGCCACTGAAGCTTTCTTT

length: 14
J: TRBJ2-1
size: NA
D: NA
V: TRBV6-6
CDR3: CASSYSTEFNEQFF
DNA: TGTGCCAGCAGTTACTCGACAGAGTTCAATGAGCAGTTCTTC

length: 15
J: TRBJ2-3
size: NA
D: NA
V: TRBV11-2
CDR3: CASSLEQADLYPQYF
DNA: TGTGCCAGCAGCTTAGAACAGGCAGACCTTTACCCGCAGTATTTT